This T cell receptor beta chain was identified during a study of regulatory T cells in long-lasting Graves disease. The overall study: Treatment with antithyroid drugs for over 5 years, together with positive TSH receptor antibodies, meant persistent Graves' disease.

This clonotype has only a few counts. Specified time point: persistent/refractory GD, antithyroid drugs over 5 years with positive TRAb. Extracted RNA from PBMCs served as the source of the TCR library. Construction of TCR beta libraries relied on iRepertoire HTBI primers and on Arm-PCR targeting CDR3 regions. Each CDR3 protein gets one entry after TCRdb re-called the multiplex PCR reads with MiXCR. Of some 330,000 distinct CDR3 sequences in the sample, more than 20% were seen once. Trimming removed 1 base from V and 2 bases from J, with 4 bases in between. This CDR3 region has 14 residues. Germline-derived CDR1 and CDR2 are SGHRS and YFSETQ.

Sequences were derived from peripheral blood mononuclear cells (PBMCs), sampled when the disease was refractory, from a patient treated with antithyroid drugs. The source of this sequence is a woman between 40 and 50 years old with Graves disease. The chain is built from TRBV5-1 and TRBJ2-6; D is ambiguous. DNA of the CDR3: TGCGCCAGCAGCTTGATGGCTGGGGCCAACGTCCTGACTTTC. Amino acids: CASSLMAGANVLTF.